This TCR beta chain was retrieved from a study of post-analysis software for immune sequencing data. Study-wide points: The authors found that F measure strongly co-clustered same-batch samples. Patients carried four or five TRBV segments more frequently than controls did, and TRBV5-6, TRBV5-1 and TRBV20-1 were among them.

The CDR3 runs to 14 residues. Trimming removed 4 bases from V and 8 bases from J, with 14 bases in between. CDR1 is MDHEN, CDR2 SYDVKM, per germline. Unique molecular identifiers were built into the TCR beta cDNA libraries. It was from about 1 to 10 million T cells that 530,000 or so cDNA molecules came. MiXCR was run by TCRdb on the PCR reads, yielding one entry per CDR3 protein. The sample has 170,000 or so distinct CDR3 sequences, 30% seen once; the top ten hold about 1.4%. For this clonotype: Its antigen is still unknown.

The chain links TRBV28 to TRBJ1-4; TRBD1 might be the D (6 bases). Sequencing input: blood. The source of this sequence is a girl under 18 with multiple sclerosis. DNA of the CDR3: TGTGCCAGCAGTTCGGGCGGGGGCGGAGAAAAACTGTTTTTT. Amino acid sequence: CASSSGGGGEKLFF.